This TCR beta chain emerged from a study of shared clonotypes between healthy human individuals. Sequenced by immunoSEQ multiplex PCR; TCRdb stores in-frame clones only, minus some. This sample yields over 400,000 clones, of which approximately 78% are seen a single time; 9.5% to 15% belongs to the top ten. This TCR derives from a woman between 40 and 50 years old in good health. Some clones in this sample may be carry-over from other donors' samples. The material sequenced was PBMCs.

CDR3 protein: CASSPVAGVYTGELFF. CDR3 coding DNA: TGTGCCAGCAGCCCGGTAGCGGGAGTTTACACCGGGGAGCTGTTTTTT. The V and J genes are TRBV7-2 and TRBJ2-2; 9 positions agree with TRBD2. CDR1 is SGHTA, CDR2 FQGNSA, per germline. CDR3 length equals 16 residues. The J segment lost 3 bases and the V segment lost 5 bases, leaving 7 bases of the junction unmatched.